These T cell receptor beta chains were read from a single sample in a study of T cell responses to AZD1222 COVID-19 vaccine. Repertoires were generated with immunoSEQ multiplex PCR, while TCRdb's copy carries only in-frame clones and drops some. The repertoire holds some 99,000 clones, with roughly 86% as singletons. Sequenced material: peripheral blood, taken on day 0 of MenACWY control vaccination. The receptors derive from an adult in good health. Each CDR3 is given with its conserved first and last residue. D genes are given only for firm matches. For some rows the clone size is stated as once, few or many, or as a class when expanded; others skip it.

TRBV9	TRBJ2-3	TRBD1	-	CASSGTGVFSTDTQYF	TGTGCCAGCAGCGGGACAGGGGTTTTTAGCACAGATACGCAGTATTTT
TRBV5-5	TRBJ1-4	-	-	CASSLEWGTEKLFF	TGTGCCAGCAGCTTGGAGTGGGGAACCGAAAAACTGTTTTTT
TRBV9	TRBJ2-3	TRBD2	-	CASSEGGGTDTQYF	TGTGCCAGCAGCGAGGGAGGGGGCACAGATACGCAGTATTTT
TRBV29-1	TRBJ2-1	TRBD2	-	CSIGLAGIKNEQFF	TGCAGCATTGGACTAGCGGGAATTAAGAATGAGCAGTTCTTC
TRBV5-5	TRBJ2-1	-	-	CASSRSLAAGVGEQFF	TGTGCCAGCAGCCGGTCACTGGCGGCAGGCGTTGGTGAGCAGTTCTTC
TRBV7-2	TRBJ2-5	-	-	CATARDRGRQETQYF	TGTGCCACCGCACGAGATCGAGGGAGACAAGAGACCCAGTACTTC
TRBV30	TRBJ2-7	TRBD1	-	CAWSTGGYEQYF	TGTGCCTGGAGCACAGGGGGCTACGAGCAGTACTTC
TRBV9	TRBJ1-3	-	-	CASSDRSSGNTIYF	TGTGCCAGCAGCGACAGGAGCTCTGGAAACACCATATATTTT
TRBV9	TRBJ1-5	-	-	CASSAGHRNQPQHF	TGTGCCAGCAGCGCGGGACACCGAAATCAGCCCCAGCATTTT
TRBV12-3/TRBV12-4	TRBJ2-1	TRBD1	-	CASRGTGRNEQFF	TGTGCCAGCAGGGGGACAGGGAGAAATGAGCAGTTCTTC
TRBV6-5	TRBJ2-1	-	-	CASTMGAIDEQFF	TGTGCCAGCACCATGGGGGCCATCGATGAGCAGTTCTTC
TRBV6-2/TRBV6-3	TRBJ2-7	TRBD2	-	CASSYEASGRIYEQYF	TGTGCCAGCAGTTACGAAGCTAGCGGGAGGATCTACGAGCAGTACTTC
TRBV27	TRBJ1-2	-	once	CASSLGSLPAWYGYTF	TGTGCCAGCAGTTTGGGCAGCCTCCCCGCATGGTATGGCTACACCTTC
TRBV19	TRBJ1-4	TRBD1	-	CASRPLQGDSEKLFF	TGTGCCAGTAGACCATTACAGGGGGATAGTGAAAAACTGTTTTTT
TRBV29-1	TRBJ2-1	-	-	CSVVKELRDPRGNEQFF	TGCAGCGTTGTCAAAGAGTTGCGGGACCCACGGGGAAATGAGCAGTTCTTC
TRBV19	TRBJ1-1	-	-	CASSLTRNTEAFF	TGTGCCAGCTCCCTGACGAGGAACACTGAAGCTTTCTTT
TRBV7-2	TRBJ2-3	TRBD1	once	CASSLLGTGQDTQYF	TGTGCCAGCAGCTTACTCGGGACAGGGCAAGATACGCAGTATTTT
TRBV27	TRBJ1-5	-	-	CAKNCTGTGNQPQHF	TGCGCCAAAAACTGCACGGGCACGGGCAATCAGCCCCAGCATTTT
TRBV6-6	TRBJ1-3	-	-	CASIQSSGNTIYF	TGTGCCAGCATTCAGAGCTCTGGAAACACCATATATTTT
TRBV11-3	TRBJ2-5	TRBD2	-	CASSPPGGQETQYF	TGTGCCAGCAGCCCGCCGGGGGGCCAAGAGACCCAGTACTTC
TRBV18	TRBJ2-1	TRBD2	-	CASSPLSSGRTNEQFF	TGTGCCAGCTCACCACTCTCGAGCGGGAGGACGAATGAGCAGTTCTTC
TRBV19	TRBJ1-2	TRBD1	-	CAISTQGAPGYTF	TGTGCCATCTCAACTCAGGGGGCTCCTGGCTACACCTTC
TRBV9	TRBJ2-2	-	-	CASSVDPGASTGELFF	TGTGCCAGCAGCGTAGATCCAGGGGCGAGCACCGGGGAGCTGTTTTTT
TRBV6-5	TRBJ1-1	-	few	CASSYRQRSNTEAFF	TGTGCCAGCAGTTACCGACAGAGATCGAACACTGAAGCTTTCTTT
TRBV3-1/TRBV3-2	TRBJ2-1	-	-	CASSQDAYNEQFF	TGTGCCAGCAGCCAAGATGCATACAATGAGCAGTTCTTC
TRBV6-5	TRBJ2-2	-	-	CASSYSTANTGELFF	TGTGCCAGCAGTTACTCGACAGCAAACACCGGGGAGCTGTTTTTT
TRBV21-1	TRBJ1-5	-	once	CASSKILGNSSNQPQHF	TGTGCCAGCAGCAAGATTCTCGGGAATTCTAGCAATCAGCCCCAGCATTTT
TRBV5-3	TRBJ1-2	-	once	CARSSTVNYGYTF	TGTGCCAGAAGCTCGACTGTGAACTATGGCTACACCTTC
TRBV5-3	TRBJ2-7	-	-	CARSLARGPEQYF	TGTGCCAGAAGCTTGGCAAGGGGACCCGAGCAGTACTTC
TRBV6-2/TRBV6-3	TRBJ2-7	TRBD2	-	CASSYAGLAPLTYEQYF	TGTGCCAGCAGTTACGCGGGACTAGCACCCCTGACCTACGAGCAGTACTTC
TRBV2	TRBJ1-1	-	-	CASSGGGFLAEAFF	TGTGCCAGCAGTGGGGGGGGGTTTCTCGCTGAAGCTTTCTTT
TRBV19	TRBJ1-6	-	few	CATRAGGDNSPLHF	TGTGCCACCCGAGCGGGGGGAGATAATTCACCCCTCCACTTT
TRBV11-1	TRBJ1-2	-	once	CASSPQDYGYTF	TGTGCCAGCAGCCCCCAGGACTATGGCTACACCTTC
TRBV28	TRBJ1-2	-	few	CASRPREGVGGYTF	TGTGCCAGCAGACCCCGGGAGGGGGTGGGTGGCTACACCTTC
TRBV11-3	TRBJ2-7	-	-	CASSLAEGAYEQYF	TGTGCCAGCAGCTTAGCGGAGGGGGCCTACGAGCAGTACTTC
TRBV28	TRBJ2-1	TRBD1	once	CASSSLNRDRGCFF	TGTGCCAGCAGTTCCCTAAACCGGGACAGGGGTTGTTTCTTC
TRBV7-8	TRBJ1-1	-	-	CASSFLQMNTEAFF	TGTGCCAGCAGCTTTCTACAAATGAACACTGAAGCTTTCTTT
TRBV7-2	TRBJ1-5	TRBD1	once	CASSPTGQGEPQHF	TGTGCCAGCAGCCCAACCGGACAGGGGGAGCCCCAGCATTTT
TRBV7-9	TRBJ1-1	-	once	CASSLARGGKITEAFF	TGTGCCAGCAGCTTAGCGCGGGGTGGCAAGATCACTGAAGCTTTCTTT
TRBV29-1	TRBJ1-2	-	-	CSEGTYGYTF	TGCAGCGAAGGGACCTATGGCTACACCTTC
TRBV12-3/TRBV12-4	TRBJ1-1	-	-	CASRPQGRTEAFF	TGTGCCAGCAGGCCCCAGGGGCGCACTGAAGCTTTCTTT
TRBV13	TRBJ2-7	-	-	CASSLAVAVLWEQYF	TGTGCCAGCAGCTTAGCGGTGGCAGTGTTATGGGAGCAGTACTTC
TRBV4-3	TRBJ2-4	-	-	CASSHLETKNIQYF	TGCGCCAGCAGCCACCTGGAGACCAAAAACATTCAGTACTTC
TRBV28	TRBJ1-5	-	-	CATHWGSGSQPQHF	TGTGCCACCCATTGGGGGTCGGGAAGTCAGCCCCAGCATTTT
TRBV4-1	TRBJ2-7	-	-	CASSQEEFNEQYF	TGCGCCAGCAGCCAAGAAGAGTTTAACGAGCAGTACTTC
TRBV7-2	TRBJ1-4	TRBD1	-	CASSLQGGTNEKLFF	TGTGCCAGCAGCTTGCAGGGGGGCACTAATGAAAAACTGTTTTTT
TRBV19	TRBJ1-6	-	-	CASSIVVRNSPLHF	TGTGCCAGTAGTATAGTAGTCAGAAATTCACCCCTCCACTTT
TRBV7-9	TRBJ2-2	-	-	CASSSGPARRELFF	TGTGCCAGCAGCTCCGGCCCGGCACGACGGGAGCTGTTTTTT